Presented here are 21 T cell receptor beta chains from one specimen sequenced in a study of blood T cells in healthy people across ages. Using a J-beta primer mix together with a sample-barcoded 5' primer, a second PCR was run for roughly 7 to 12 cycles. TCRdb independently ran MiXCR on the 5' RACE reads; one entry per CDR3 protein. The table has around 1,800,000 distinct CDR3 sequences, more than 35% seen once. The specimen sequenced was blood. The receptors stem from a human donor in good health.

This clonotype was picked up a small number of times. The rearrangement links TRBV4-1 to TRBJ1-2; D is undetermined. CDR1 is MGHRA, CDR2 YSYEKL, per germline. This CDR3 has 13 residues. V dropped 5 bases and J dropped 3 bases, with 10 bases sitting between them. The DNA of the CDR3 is TGCGCCAGCAGCACCGTCGGGGACTATGGCTACACCTTC. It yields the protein CASSTVGDYGYTF.

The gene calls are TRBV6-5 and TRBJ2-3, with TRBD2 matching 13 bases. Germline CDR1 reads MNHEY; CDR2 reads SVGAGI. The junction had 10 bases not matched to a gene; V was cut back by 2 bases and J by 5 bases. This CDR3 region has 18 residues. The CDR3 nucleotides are TGTGCCAGCAGTTACCTCCCCGGACTAGCGGGAGCTAGAGATACGCAGTATTTT. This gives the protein CASSYLPGLAGARDTQYF.

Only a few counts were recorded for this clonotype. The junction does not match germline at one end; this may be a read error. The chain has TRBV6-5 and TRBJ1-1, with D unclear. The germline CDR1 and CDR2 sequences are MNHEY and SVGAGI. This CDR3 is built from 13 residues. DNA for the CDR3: TGTGCCAGCAGCTACTCGGGCCCCACTGAAGCTTTCTTT. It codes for CASSYSGPTEAFF.

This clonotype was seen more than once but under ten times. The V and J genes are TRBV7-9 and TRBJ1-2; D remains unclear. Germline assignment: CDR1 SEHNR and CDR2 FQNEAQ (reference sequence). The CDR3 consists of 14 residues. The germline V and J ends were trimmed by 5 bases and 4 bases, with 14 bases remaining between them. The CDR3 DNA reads TGTGCCAGCAGCCATCCGGCGCGGAGCTATGGCTACACCTTC. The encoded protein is CASSHPARSYGYTF.

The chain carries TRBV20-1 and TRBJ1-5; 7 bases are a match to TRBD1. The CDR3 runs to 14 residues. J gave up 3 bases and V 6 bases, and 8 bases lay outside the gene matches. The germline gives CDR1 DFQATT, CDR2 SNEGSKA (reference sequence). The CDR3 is CSAQSDRDNQPQHF. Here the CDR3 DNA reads TGCAGTGCCCAAAGCGACAGGGACAATCAGCCCCAGCATTTT.

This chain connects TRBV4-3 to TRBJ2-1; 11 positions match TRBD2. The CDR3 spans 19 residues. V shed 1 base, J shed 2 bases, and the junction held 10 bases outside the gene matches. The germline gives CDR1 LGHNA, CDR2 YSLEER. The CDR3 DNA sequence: TGCGCCAGCAGCCAAGGGCCTAGCGGGGGGACCGGAGCCTACAATGAGCAGTTCTTC. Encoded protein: CASSQGPSGGTGAYNEQFF.

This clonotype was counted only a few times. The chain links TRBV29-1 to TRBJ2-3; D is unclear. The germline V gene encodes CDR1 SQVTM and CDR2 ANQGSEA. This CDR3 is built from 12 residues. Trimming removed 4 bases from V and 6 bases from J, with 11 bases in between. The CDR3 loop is CSVAQVMDTQYF. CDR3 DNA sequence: TGCAGCGTTGCTCAGGTTATGGATACGCAGTATTTT.

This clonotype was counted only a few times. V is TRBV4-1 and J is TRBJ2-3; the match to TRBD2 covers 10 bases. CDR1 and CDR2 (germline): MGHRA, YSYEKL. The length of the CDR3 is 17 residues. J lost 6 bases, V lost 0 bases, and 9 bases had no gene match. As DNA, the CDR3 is TGCGCCAGCAGCCAAGAAGGGACTAGCGAGCCGGGGGATACGCAGTATTTT. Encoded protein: CASSQEGTSEPGDTQYF.

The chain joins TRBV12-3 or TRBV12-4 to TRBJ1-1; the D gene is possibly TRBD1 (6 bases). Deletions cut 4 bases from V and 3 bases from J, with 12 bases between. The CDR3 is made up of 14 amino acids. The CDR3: CASSSGGDDTEAFF. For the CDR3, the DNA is TGTGCCAGCAGTTCCGGGGGCGACGACACTGAAGCTTTCTTT.

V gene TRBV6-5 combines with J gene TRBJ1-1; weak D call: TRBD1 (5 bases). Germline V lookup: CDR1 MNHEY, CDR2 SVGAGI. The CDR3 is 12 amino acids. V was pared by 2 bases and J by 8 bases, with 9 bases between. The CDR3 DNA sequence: TGTGCCAGCAGTTACGTCGGGGCAGAAGCTTTCTTT. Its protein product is CASSYVGAEAFF.

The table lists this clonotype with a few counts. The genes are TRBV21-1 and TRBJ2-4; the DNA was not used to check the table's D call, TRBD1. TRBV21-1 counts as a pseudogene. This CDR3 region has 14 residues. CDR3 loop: CASRIRQPGDEQYF. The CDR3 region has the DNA TGTGCCAGCAGGATTCGACAGCCCGGGGATGAGCAGTACTTC.

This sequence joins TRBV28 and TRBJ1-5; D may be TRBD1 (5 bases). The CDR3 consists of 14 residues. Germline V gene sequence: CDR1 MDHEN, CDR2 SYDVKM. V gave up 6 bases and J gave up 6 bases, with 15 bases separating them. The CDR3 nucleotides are TGTGCCAGCAGACTTTTATCAACAGGTCAGCCCCAGCATTTT. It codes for CASRLLSTGQPQHF.

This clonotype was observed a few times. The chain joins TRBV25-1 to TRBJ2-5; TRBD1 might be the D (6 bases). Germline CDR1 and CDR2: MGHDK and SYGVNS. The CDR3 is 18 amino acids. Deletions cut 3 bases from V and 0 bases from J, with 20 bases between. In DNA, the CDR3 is TGTGCCAGCAGTGATCGGCCGGAGCAGGGGTTAAACCAAGAGACCCAGTACTTC. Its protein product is CASSDRPEQGLNQETQYF.

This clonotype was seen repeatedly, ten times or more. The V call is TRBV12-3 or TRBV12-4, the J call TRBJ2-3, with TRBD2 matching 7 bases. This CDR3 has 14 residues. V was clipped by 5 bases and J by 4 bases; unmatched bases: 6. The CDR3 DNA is TGTGCCAGCAGTCCCGGACTAGTAGCAGATACGCAGTATTTT. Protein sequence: CASSPGLVADTQYF.

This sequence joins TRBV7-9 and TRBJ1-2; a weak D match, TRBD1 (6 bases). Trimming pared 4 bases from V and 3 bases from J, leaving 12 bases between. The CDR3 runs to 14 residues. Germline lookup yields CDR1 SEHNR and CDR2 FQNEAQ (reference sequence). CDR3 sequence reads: CASSSRWTDYGYTF. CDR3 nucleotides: TGTGCCAGCAGCTCACGCTGGACAGACTATGGCTACACCTTC.

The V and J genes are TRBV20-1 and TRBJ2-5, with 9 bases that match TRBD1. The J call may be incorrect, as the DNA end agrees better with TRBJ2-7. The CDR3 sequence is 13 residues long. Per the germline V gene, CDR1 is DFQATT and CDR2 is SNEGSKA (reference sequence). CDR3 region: CSARPTGGNEQYF. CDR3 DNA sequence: TGCAGTGCTAGACCGACAGGGGGAAACGAGCAGTACTTC.

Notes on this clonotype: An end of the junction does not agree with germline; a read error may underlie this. DNA of the CDR3: TGTGCCAGCAGCTTGGTGGCGGATTCCTGCAATGAGCAGTTCTTC. It translates to CASSLVADSCNEQFF. The chain combines TRBV5-5 with TRBJ2-1; D gene ambiguous. There are 15 residues in the CDR3. Germline V gene lookup returns CDR1 SGHKS and CDR2 YYEKEE (reference sequence). Full variable domain (remainder filled in from reference TRBV5-5 and TRBJ2-1): DAGVTQSPTHLIKTRGQQVTLRCSPISGHKSVSWYQQVLGQGPQFIFQYYEKEERGRGNFPDRFSARQFPNYSSELNVNALLLGDSALYLCASSLVADSCNEQFFGPGTRLTVL.

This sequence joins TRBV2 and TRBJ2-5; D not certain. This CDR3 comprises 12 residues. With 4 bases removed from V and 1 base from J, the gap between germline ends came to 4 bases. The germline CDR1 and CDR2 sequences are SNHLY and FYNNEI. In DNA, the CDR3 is TGTGCCAGCAGTGTTCGCCAAGAGACCCAGTACTTC. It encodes CASSVRQETQYF.

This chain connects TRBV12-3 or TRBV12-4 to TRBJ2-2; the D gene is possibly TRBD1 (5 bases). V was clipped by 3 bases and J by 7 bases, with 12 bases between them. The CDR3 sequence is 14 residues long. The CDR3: CASSLRQGVGELFF. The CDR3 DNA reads TGTGCCAGCAGTTTGAGGCAGGGTGTCGGGGAGCTGTTTTTT.

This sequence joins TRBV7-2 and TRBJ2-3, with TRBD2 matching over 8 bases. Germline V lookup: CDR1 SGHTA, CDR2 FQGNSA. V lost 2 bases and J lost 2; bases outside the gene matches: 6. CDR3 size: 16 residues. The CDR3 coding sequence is TGTGCCAGCAGCTTATTGGGGCGGGGGGACACAGATACGCAGTATTTT. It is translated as CASSLLGRGDTDTQYF.

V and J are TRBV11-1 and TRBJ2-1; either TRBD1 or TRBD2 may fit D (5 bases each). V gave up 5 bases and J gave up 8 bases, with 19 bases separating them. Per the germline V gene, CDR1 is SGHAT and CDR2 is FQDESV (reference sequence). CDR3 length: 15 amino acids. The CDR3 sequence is CASSTTGTRFHEQFF. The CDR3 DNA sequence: TGTGCCAGCAGCACAACCGGGACCAGGTTCCATGAGCAGTTCTTC. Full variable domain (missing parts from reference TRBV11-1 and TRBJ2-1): EAEVAQSPRYKITEKSQAVAFWCDPISGHATLYWYRQILGQGPELLVQFQDESVVDDSQLPKDRFSAERLKGVDSTLKIQPAELGDSAMYLCASSTTGTRFHEQFFGPGTRLTVL.